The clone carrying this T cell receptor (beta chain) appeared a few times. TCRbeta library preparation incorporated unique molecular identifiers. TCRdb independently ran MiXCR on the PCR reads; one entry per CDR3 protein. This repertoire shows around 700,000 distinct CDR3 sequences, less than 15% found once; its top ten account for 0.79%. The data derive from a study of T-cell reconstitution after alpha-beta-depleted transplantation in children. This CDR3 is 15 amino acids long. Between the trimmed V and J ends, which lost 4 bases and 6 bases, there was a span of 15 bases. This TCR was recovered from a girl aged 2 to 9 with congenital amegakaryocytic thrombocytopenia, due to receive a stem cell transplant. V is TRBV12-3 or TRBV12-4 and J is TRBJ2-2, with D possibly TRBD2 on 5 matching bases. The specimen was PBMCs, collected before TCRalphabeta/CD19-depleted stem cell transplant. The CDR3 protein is CASSSRGIVAGELFF. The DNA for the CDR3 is TGTGCCAGCAGTTCCCGAGGGATCGTTGCCGGGGAGCTGTTTTTT.